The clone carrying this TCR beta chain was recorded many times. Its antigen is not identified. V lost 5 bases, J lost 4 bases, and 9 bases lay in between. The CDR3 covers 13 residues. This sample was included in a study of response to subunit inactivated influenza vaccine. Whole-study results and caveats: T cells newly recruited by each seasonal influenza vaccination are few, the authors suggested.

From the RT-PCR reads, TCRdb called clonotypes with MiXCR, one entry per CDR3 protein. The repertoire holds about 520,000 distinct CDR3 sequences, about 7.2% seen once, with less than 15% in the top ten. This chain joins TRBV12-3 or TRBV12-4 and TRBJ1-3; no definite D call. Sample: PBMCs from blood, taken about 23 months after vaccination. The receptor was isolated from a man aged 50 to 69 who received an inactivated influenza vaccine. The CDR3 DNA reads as TGTGCCAGCAGTCTTCCGACAGGAAACACCATATATTTT. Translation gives CASSLPTGNTIYF.